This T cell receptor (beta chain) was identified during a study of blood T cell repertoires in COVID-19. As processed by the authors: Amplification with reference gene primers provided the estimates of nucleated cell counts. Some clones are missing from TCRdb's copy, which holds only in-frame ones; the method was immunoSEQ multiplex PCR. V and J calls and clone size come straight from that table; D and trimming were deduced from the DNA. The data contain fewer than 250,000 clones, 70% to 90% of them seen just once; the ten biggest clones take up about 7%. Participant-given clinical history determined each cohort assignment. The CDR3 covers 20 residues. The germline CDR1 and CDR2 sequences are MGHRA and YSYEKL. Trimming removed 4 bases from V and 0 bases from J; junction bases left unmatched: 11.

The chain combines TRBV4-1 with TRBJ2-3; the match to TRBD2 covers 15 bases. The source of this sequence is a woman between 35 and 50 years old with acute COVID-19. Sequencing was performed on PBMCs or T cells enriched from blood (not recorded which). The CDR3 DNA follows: TGCGCCAGCAGCCGAACCGGGACTAGCGGGGGGCCATCAAGCACAGATACGCAGTATTTT. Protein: CASSRTGTSGGPSSTDTQYF.